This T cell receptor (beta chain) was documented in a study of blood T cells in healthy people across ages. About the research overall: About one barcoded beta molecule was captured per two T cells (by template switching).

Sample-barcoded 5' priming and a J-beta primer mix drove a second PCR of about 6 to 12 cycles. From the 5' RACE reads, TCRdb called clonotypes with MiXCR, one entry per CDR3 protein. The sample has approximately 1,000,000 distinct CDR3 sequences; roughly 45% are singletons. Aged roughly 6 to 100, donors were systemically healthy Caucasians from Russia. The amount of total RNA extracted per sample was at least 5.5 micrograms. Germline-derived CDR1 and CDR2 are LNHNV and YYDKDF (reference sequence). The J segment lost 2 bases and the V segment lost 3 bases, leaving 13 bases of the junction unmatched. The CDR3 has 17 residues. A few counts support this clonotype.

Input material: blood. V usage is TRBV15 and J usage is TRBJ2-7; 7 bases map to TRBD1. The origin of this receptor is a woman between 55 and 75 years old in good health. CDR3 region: CATSSPLSDRLTYEQYF. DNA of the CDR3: TGTGCCACCAGCAGCCCTCTCTCGGACAGGTTAACCTACGAGCAGTACTTC. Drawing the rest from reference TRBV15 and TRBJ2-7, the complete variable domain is DAMVIQNPRYQVTQFGKPVTLSCSQTLNHNVMYWYQQKSSQAPKLLFHYYDKDFNNEADTPDNFQSRRPNTSFCFLDIRSPGLGDTAMYLCATSSPLSDRLTYEQYFGPGTRLTVT.